These T cell receptor beta chains were read from a single sample in a study of blood T cell repertoires in COVID-19. Clones were read by immunoSEQ multiplex PCR, and TCRdb kept only the in-frame ones, dropping some. Of approximately 200,000 clones in the sample, 88% are singletons; the top ten hold less than 3.5%. The sample taken for sequencing was peripheral blood. These TCRs come from a woman aged 60 to 75 with acute or convalescent COVID-19. Each CDR3 is given with its conserved first and last residue. Fields, in order: D gene, V gene, J gene, clone size, CDR3 DNA, CDR3 protein. A D gene is named only where the DNA matches it firmly. Size is omitted from some rows. Given values are once, few, many or a class for expanded clones.

D: NA; V: TRBV7-2; J: TRBJ1-2; size: few; DNA: TGTGCCAGCAGCTTAGAGCCCGGTAGAGGCGTTGGCTACACCTTC; CDR3: CASSLEPGRGVGYTF
D: NA; V: TRBV18; J: TRBJ2-3; size: NA; DNA: TGTGCCAGCTCACCACCTGACTTCACAGATACGCAGTATTTT; CDR3: CASSPPDFTDTQYF
D: TRBD1; V: TRBV7-2; J: TRBJ2-7; size: NA; DNA: TGTGCCAGCAGCTTAGTTTTTGGGGGACAGGGTAGAAACGAGCAGTACTTC; CDR3: CASSLVFGGQGRNEQYF
D: TRBD1; V: TRBV30; J: TRBJ1-2; size: NA; DNA: TGTGCCTGGCACATATTGCGGACAGGGCGGGGCGATGGCTACACCTTC; CDR3: CAWHILRTGRGDGYTF
D: NA; V: TRBV29-1; J: TRBJ1-1; size: NA; DNA: TGCAGCGTTGGGGGGGGGATGAACACTGAAGCTTTCTTT; CDR3: CSVGGGMNTEAFF
D: TRBD2; V: TRBV2; J: TRBJ2-5; size: NA; DNA: TGTGCCAGCAAACTAGCGGGGGGCACGGAGACCCAGTACTTC; CDR3: CASKLAGGTETQYF
D: TRBD1; V: TRBV4-3; J: TRBJ2-3; size: NA; DNA: TGCGCCAGCAGCCGAGGACAGGGGGCAGGTTTAATGGCGGCAGATACGCAGTATTTT; CDR3: CASSRGQGAGLMAADTQYF
D: TRBD1; V: TRBV19; J: TRBJ1-2; size: NA; DNA: TGTGCCAGTAGGAGCCCGGGACAGGGATTCTATGGCTACACCTTC; CDR3: CASRSPGQGFYGYTF
D: TRBD1; V: TRBV5-1; J: TRBJ1-5; size: NA; DNA: TGCGCCAGCAGCTCAGGGGGGAACAATCAGCCCCAGCATTTT; CDR3: CASSSGGNNQPQHF
D: TRBD1; V: TRBV5-8; J: TRBJ1-2; size: NA; DNA: TGTGCCAGCAGCCTGGGGACAGGGGGAGGCTATGGCTACACCTTC; CDR3: CASSLGTGGGYGYTF
D: NA; V: TRBV18; J: TRBJ1-5; size: NA; DNA: TGTGCCAGCTCGCAAGCGGGGAGCAATCAGCCCCAGCATTTT; CDR3: CASSQAGSNQPQHF
D: TRBD2; V: TRBV19; J: TRBJ2-1; size: few; DNA: TGTGCCAGTAGTAGGCCTAGCGGGAGCAATGAGCAGTTCTTC; CDR3: CASSRPSGSNEQFF
D: NA; V: TRBV30; J: TRBJ1-5; size: NA; DNA: TGTGCCTGGAGGTCACAGGGTAATCAGCCCCAGCATTTT; CDR3: CAWRSQGNQPQHF
D: NA; V: TRBV9; J: TRBJ2-7; size: NA; DNA: TGTGCCAGCAGCGTAGCTCCCTCAGGGGAAGCCGAGCAGTACTTC; CDR3: CASSVAPSGEAEQYF
D: TRBD2; V: TRBV28; J: TRBJ2-7; size: NA; DNA: TGTGCCAGCAGTTCCCGGACTAGCGGGGCCTACGAGCAGTACTTC; CDR3: CASSSRTSGAYEQYF
D: NA; V: TRBV4-2; J: TRBJ2-7; size: NA; DNA: TGTGCCAGCAGCCAAGACGAGAAAGGGGGCTACGAGCAGTACTTC; CDR3: CASSQDEKGGYEQYF
D: NA; V: TRBV5-1; J: TRBJ1-6; size: NA; DNA: TGCGCCAGCAGCCCATCGGAAAATTGGGCTAATTCACCCCTCCACTTT; CDR3: CASSPSENWANSPLHF
D: NA; V: TRBV4-2; J: TRBJ2-7; size: few; DNA: TGTGCCAGCAGCCAAGGGGGCAAGGGCTCGGACGAGCAGTACTTC; CDR3: CASSQGGKGSDEQYF
D: NA; V: TRBV10-2; J: TRBJ2-1; size: NA; DNA: TGCGCCAGCAGTCTAGCCCGCTCCTACAATGAGCAGTTCTTC; CDR3: CASSLARSYNEQFF
D: NA; V: TRBV4-2; J: TRBJ1-1; size: few; DNA: TGTGCCAGCAGCCAAGATGGGGGGGAAACTGAAGCTTTCTTT; CDR3: CASSQDGGETEAFF
D: NA; V: TRBV6-5; J: TRBJ1-1; size: NA; DNA: TGTGCCAGCAGCTCACAGGGTAACACTGAAGCTTTCTTT; CDR3: CASSSQGNTEAFF
D: TRBD2; V: TRBV6-5; J: TRBJ2-5; size: NA; DNA: TGTGCCAGCAGTTACTCCGGGACTATCCCCCGCGGCCAGTACTTC; CDR3: CASSYSGTIPRGQYF
D: TRBD2; V: TRBV5-1; J: TRBJ2-3; size: NA; DNA: TGCGCCAGCAGCCCTGGACTAGCGGAGGGGAACACAGATACGCAGTATTTT; CDR3: CASSPGLAEGNTDTQYF
D: NA; V: TRBV4-1; J: TRBJ1-1; size: NA; DNA: TGCGCCAGCAGCCCTCCCCGACAGGCGCTGAACACTGAAGCTTTCTTT; CDR3: CASSPPRQALNTEAFF
D: NA; V: TRBV7-3; J: TRBJ2-3; size: NA; DNA: TGTGCCAGCAGCGGGGCGGGCACAGATACGCAGTATTTT; CDR3: CASSGAGTDTQYF
D: TRBD2; V: TRBV11-2; J: TRBJ2-5; size: once; DNA: TGTGCCAGCAGCTTAAGCGCGGGGGGAGAGACCCAGTACTTC; CDR3: CASSLSAGGETQYF